This is a list of T cell receptor beta chains from one sample in a study of T cells in Graves' hyperthyroidism and ophthalmopathy. Each CDR3 protein is one row after TCRdb ran MiXCR on the multiplex PCR reads. The sample carries fewer than 550,000 distinct CDR3 sequences, around 14% recorded once. What was sequenced was blood. All receptors derive from a woman between 18 and 29 years old with Graves' hyperthyroidism. CDR3s include the opening cysteine and the closing phenylalanine or tryptophan. D genes are given only for firm matches. Clone size appears in some rows only: once, few, many, or a class for an expanded clone.

CASGGQGRGYTF,TGTGCCAGCGGGGGACAGGGTCGTGGCTACACCTTC,TRBD1,TRBV25-1,TRBJ1-2,.
CASSSQGGSEAFF,TGCGCCAGCAGCTCACAAGGGGGGTCTGAAGCTTTCTTT,.,TRBV5-1,TRBJ1-1,many
CAILGASGGRNTGELFF,TGTGCCATTCTGGGGGCTAGCGGGGGACGAAACACCGGGGAGCTGTTTTTT,TRBD2,TRBV28,TRBJ2-2,many
CASSPRGWDGYTF,TGTGCCAGCAGCCCACGGGGTTGGGATGGCTACACCTTC,.,TRBV27,TRBJ1-2,.
CSVRDTIGSYEQYF,TGCAGTGTTAGGGACACGATAGGCTCCTACGAGCAGTACTTC,.,TRBV20-1,TRBJ2-7,many
CASSGTIYTEAFF,TGCGCCAGCAGCGGCACTATATACACTGAAGCTTTCTTT,.,TRBV5-1,TRBJ1-1,many
CASSQGTDTQYF,TGTGCCAGCAGCCAAGGGACAGATACGCAGTATTTT,.,TRBV11-2,TRBJ2-3,many
CASSLSARAGGEQYF,TGTGCCAGCAGTTTAAGTGCGAGGGCCGGGGGCGAGCAGTACTTC,.,TRBV28,TRBJ2-7,many
CASSPSGTDNTGELFF,TGTGCCAGCAGTCCAAGCGGGACAGATAACACCGGGGAGCTGTTTTTT,.,TRBV3-1,TRBJ2-2,many
CASSRETGRDEQYF,TGTGCCAGCTCGCGGGAGACAGGTCGCGACGAGCAGTACTTC,.,TRBV6-1,TRBJ2-7,many
CASSLESGGGETQYF,TGTGCCAGCAGCTTAGAGAGCGGGGGGGGAGAGACCCAGTACTTC,TRBD2,TRBV11-3,TRBJ2-5,.
CASSLGYRTGIITDTQYF,TGTGCCAGCAGTTTAGGGTACCGGACAGGCATAATCACAGATACGCAGTATTTT,TRBD1,TRBV28,TRBJ2-3,many
CASSEATDPERYGYTF,TGTGCCAGCAGTGAAGCGACGGACCCTGAGAGGTATGGCTACACCTTC,.,TRBV6-1,TRBJ1-2,many
CSARVSETGSLAHTDTQYF,TGCAGTGCTAGGGTGTCCGAGACAGGGTCATTGGCACACACAGATACGCAGTATTTT,TRBD1,TRBV20-1,TRBJ2-3,.
CASSAPRVTNTEAFF,TGTGCCAGCAGCGCCCCCCGGGTTACGAACACTGAAGCTTTCTTT,.,TRBV7-8,TRBJ1-1,many
CASSLGGGVGTDTQYF,TGTGCCAGCAGTTTAGGAGGGGGCGTTGGCACAGATACGCAGTATTTT,TRBD1,TRBV12-3/TRBV12-4,TRBJ2-3,few
CASSYGGSTEAFF,TGTGCCAGCAGTTACGGGGGGAGCACTGAAGCTTTCTTT,.,TRBV6-5,TRBJ1-1,few
CASSEPGLNTGELFF,TGTGCCAGCAGTGAGCCAGGGTTAAACACCGGGGAGCTGTTTTTT,.,TRBV6-1,TRBJ2-2,many